Listed below are T cell receptor beta chains from one sample, sequenced in a study of blood T cell repertoires in COVID-19. Here immunoSEQ multiplex PCR was the method, and the copy in TCRdb shows in-frame clones only, minus some. The sample includes roughly 300,000 clones, about 85% of them seen just once. Sequenced input: PBMCs or T cells enriched from blood (not recorded which). The origin of the receptors is a woman aged 45-59 years who had recovered from COVID-19. Each CDR3 is given with its conserved first and last residue. A D gene is named only where the DNA matches it firmly. Size is omitted from some rows. Given values are once, few, many or a class for expanded clones.

>-|TRBJ2-7|-|TRBV4-3
CASSYQGGSYEQYF
TGCGCCAGCAGCTACCAAGGCGGCTCCTACGAGCAGTACTTC
>few|TRBJ1-4|TRBD1|TRBV30
CAWSFRQGVYEKLFF
TGTGCCTGGAGTTTCAGACAGGGCGTATATGAAAAACTGTTTTTT
>-|TRBJ1-1|-|TRBV30
CASTPGQENTEAFF
TGTGCCTCGACGCCGGGACAAGAGAACACTGAAGCTTTCTTT
>-|TRBJ1-4|-|TRBV30
CAWRGGFDEKLFF
TGTGCCTGGAGGGGAGGATTCGATGAAAAACTGTTTTTT
>-|TRBJ1-4|-|TRBV25-1
CASSEVDFPTNEKLFF
TGTGCCAGCAGTGAGGTAGACTTCCCAACTAATGAAAAACTGTTTTTT
>-|TRBJ1-2|-|TRBV7-2
CASSLKTRQGDLGGYTF
TGTGCCAGCAGCTTAAAAACACGGCAGGGTGATTTAGGTGGCTACACCTTC
>few|TRBJ1-2|TRBD1|TRBV7-9
CASSWTGGYGYTF
TGTGCCAGCAGCTGGACAGGGGGCTATGGCTACACCTTC
>-|TRBJ2-7|TRBD1|TRBV6-2/TRBV6-3
CASSPPTGAIYEQYF
TGTGCCAGCAGCCCCCCCACAGGGGCTATCTACGAGCAGTACTTC
>-|TRBJ2-5|TRBD2|TRBV5-1
CASSLTAGGRETQYF
TGCGCCAGCAGCTTAACTGCGGGAGGGCGTGAGACCCAGTACTTC
>-|TRBJ2-1|TRBD1|TRBV19
CASSAGQGYEQFF
TGTGCCAGTAGTGCGGGACAGGGGTACGAGCAGTTCTTC
>-|TRBJ2-1|TRBD1|TRBV11-2
CASSPHVGQVYNEQFF
TGTGCCAGCTCCCCGCACGTGGGACAGGTCTACAATGAGCAGTTCTTC
>few|TRBJ1-2|-|TRBV9
CASSGRGGDYGYTF
TGTGCCAGCAGCGGTAGGGGGGGCGACTATGGCTACACCTTC
>-|TRBJ2-7|TRBD1|TRBV25-1
CASRETGGYHEQYF
TGTGCCAGCAGGGAAACAGGGGGTTATCACGAGCAGTACTTC
>-|TRBJ2-1|TRBD2|TRBV27
CASSPTTSGRVEQFF
TGTGCCAGCAGTCCTACTACTAGCGGGAGAGTTGAGCAGTTCTTC
>-|TRBJ1-2|TRBD1|TRBV15
CATRSDRGRRNGYTF
TGTGCCACCAGATCGGACAGGGGGCGAAGGAATGGCTACACCTTC
>-|TRBJ1-1|-|TRBV7-9
CASSPRSTGNTEAFF
TGTGCCAGCAGCCCCCGAAGTACAGGGAACACTGAAGCTTTCTTT
>few|TRBJ2-1|TRBD1|TRBV5-4
CASSFDRGPYNEQFF
TGTGCCAGCAGTTTCGACAGGGGCCCCTACAATGAGCAGTTCTTC
>-|TRBJ1-2|TRBD1|TRBV3-1/TRBV3-2
CASSQAFDRGSDYTF
TGTGCCAGCAGCCAAGCGTTTGACAGGGGGTCCGACTACACCTTC
>-|TRBJ2-3|-|TRBV14
CASRHITGKGADTQYF
TGTGCCAGCAGGCATATAACGGGGAAAGGCGCAGATACGCAGTATTTT
>-|TRBJ1-2|TRBD1|TRBV27
CASSLFFTGAPANYGYTF
TGTGCCAGCAGTTTATTTTTCACAGGGGCGCCCGCTAACTATGGCTACACCTTC
>-|TRBJ1-1|-|TRBV5-1
CASKRVKNTEAFF
TGCGCCTCCAAGAGGGTGAAGAACACTGAAGCTTTCTTT
>-|TRBJ2-3|TRBD2|TRBV5-4
CASSLGPAGGLPDTQYF
TGTGCCAGCAGCTTGGGCCCCGCGGGAGGCCTCCCAGATACGCAGTATTTT
>few|TRBJ1-6|TRBD1|TRBV6-5
CASSRTGVGSPLHF
TGTGCCAGCAGCAGGACAGGGGTTGGATCACCCCTCCACTTT
>-|TRBJ1-3|-|TRBV5-4
CASSPGVLSGNTIYF
TGTGCCAGCAGCCCCGGGGTCCTCTCTGGAAACACCATATATTTT
>-|TRBJ1-4|-|TRBV4-3
CASSQSTGPATNEKLFF
TGCGCCAGCTCTCAATCGACAGGCCCTGCAACTAATGAAAAACTGTTTTTT
>-|TRBJ1-2|-|TRBV7-2
CASSLQGASNYGYTF
TGTGCCAGCAGCCTACAGGGAGCTTCTAACTATGGCTACACCTTC
>-|TRBJ1-6|TRBD1|TRBV4-1
CASSQGRQGASPLHF
TGCGCCAGCAGCCAAGGTAGACAGGGGGCTTCACCCCTCCACTTT
>-|TRBJ1-2|TRBD1|TRBV3-1/TRBV3-2
CASSPWTGGEYYGYTF
TGTGCCAGCAGCCCCTGGACAGGGGGGGAATACTATGGCTACACCTTC
>-|TRBJ1-5|TRBD1|TRBV3-1/TRBV3-2
CASSLTGSNQPQHF
TGTGCCAGCAGCCTGACAGGGAGCAATCAGCCCCAGCATTTT
>-|TRBJ2-1|-|TRBV10-3
CAISASGTRPDPQQFF
TGTGCCATCAGTGCTTCCGGGACAAGGCCTGATCCCCAGCAGTTCTTC
>-|TRBJ2-2|TRBD2|TRBV9
CASSAAGGVPGELFF
TGTGCCAGCAGCGCAGCGGGAGGAGTCCCCGGGGAGCTGTTTTTT
>-|TRBJ1-5|-|TRBV18
CASSFDREVLNQPQHF
TGTGCCAGCTCATTCGACCGGGAAGTATTAAATCAGCCCCAGCATTTT
>-|TRBJ1-1|-|TRBV18
CASSPRASRTSYNTEAFF
TGTGCCAGCTCACCACGGGCCAGCCGCACTTCTTATAACACTGAAGCTTTCTTT
>-|TRBJ2-4|-|TRBV18
CASSPFSSIGQLQNIQYF
TGTGCCAGCTCACCTTTCTCATCGATCGGACAGTTACAGAACATTCAGTACTTC
>-|TRBJ1-3|-|TRBV7-2
CASSQQGSGNTIYF
TGTGCCAGCAGCCAACAGGGTTCTGGAAACACCATATATTTT
>-|TRBJ1-1|TRBD1|TRBV4-1
CASSFGTVNTEAFF
TGCGCCAGCAGCTTTGGGACAGTGAACACTGAAGCTTTCTTT
>-|TRBJ2-3|-|TRBV14
CASSQAARPSTDTQYF
TGTGCCAGCAGCCAAGCAGCTAGGCCTAGCACAGATACGCAGTATTTT
>once|TRBJ1-5|-|TRBV30
CAWSPDSLRNQPQHF
TGTGCCTGGAGCCCCGACAGCCTCCGAAATCAGCCCCAGCATTTT
>-|TRBJ1-5|TRBD1|TRBV19
CASSVDRDPQPQHF
TGTGCCAGTAGTGTGGACAGGGACCCTCAGCCCCAGCATTTT
>few|TRBJ2-7|-|TRBV9
CASSVGEGYEQYF
TGTGCCAGCAGCGTAGGAGAGGGCTACGAGCAGTACTTC
>once|TRBJ2-7|TRBD1|TRBV29-1
CSVEQGAVQYF
TGCAGCGTCGAACAGGGGGCCGTGCAGTACTTC
>-|TRBJ1-2|TRBD1|TRBV29-1
CSVELPGTGGWGYTF
TGCAGCGTTGAGCTTCCCGGGACAGGGGGCTGGGGCTACACCTTC
>-|TRBJ2-2|-|TRBV2
CASRSSLTGELFF
TGTGCCAGCAGATCGAGCCTGACCGGGGAGCTGTTTTTT
>-|TRBJ1-1|-|TRBV5-1
CASSLTRRTEAFF
TGCGCCAGCAGCTTGACGAGGCGCACTGAAGCTTTCTTT
>-|TRBJ1-5|-|TRBV7-9
CASSLDGNQPQHF
TGTGCCAGCAGCTTAGACGGGAATCAGCCCCAGCATTTT
>-|TRBJ2-2|TRBD2|TRBV30
CAWGTINTGELFF
TGTGCCTGGGGGACTATTAACACCGGGGAGCTGTTTTTT